The entry that follows covers one T cell receptor (beta chain) sequence. The data stem from a study of blood T cell repertoires in COVID-19. Sequencing was performed with immunoSEQ multiplex PCR; in TCRdb, only in-frame clones are kept and a portion is missing. In the table there are 95,000 to 110,000 clones, 70% to 90% of which are singletons. The CDR3 runs to 21 residues. Sequencing used peripheral blood. The J gene is TRBJ1-5, the V gene TRBV1. TRBV1 is assigned pseudogene status. This TCR was recovered from a human donor in a cohort sampled during active COVID-19. The CDR3 protein is CTSSQDQGKRQGGSSNQPQHF. The CDR3 DNA reads as TGCACCAGCAGCCAAGATCAAGGGAAGCGGCAGGGAGGATCTAGCAATCAGCCCCAGCATTTT.